This T cell receptor beta chain was obtained from a study of blood T cell repertoires in COVID-19. Sequencing was performed with immunoSEQ multiplex PCR; in TCRdb, only in-frame clones are kept and a portion is missing. The sample consists of roughly 120,000 clones, about 81% of them appearing once. CDR1 and CDR2 from the germline V gene are MNHEY and SVGAGI. Trimming took off 6 bases at V and 3 bases at J, with 12 bases between the two ends. The CDR3 length is 13 residues. The chain has TRBV6-5 and TRBJ2-7; no definite D call. The receptor's source is a man between 65 and 85 years old with acute or convalescent COVID-19. The sequenced material came from peripheral blood. Here the CDR3 reads CASRVGKLYEQYF. The CDR3 DNA sequence: TGTGCCAGCAGAGTCGGTAAGCTCTACGAGCAGTACTTC.